The 14 T cell receptor beta chains presented below share a single source sample, sequenced in a study of cytomegalovirus exposure and HLA in healthy donors. PCR employed 60 Vbeta and 13 Jbeta primers. Assay: immunoSEQ multiplex PCR; the TCRdb copy retains only in-frame clones and omits some. The profile shows tens of thousands of clones, about 60% of them singletons. The sample was PBMCs. These receptors all stem from a woman between 45 and 65 years old in good health and CMV-seronegative.

The chain has TRBV28 and TRBJ2-7, with D perhaps matching TRBD1 (5 bases). CDR3 length: 10 residues. V was trimmed by 10 bases and J by 5 bases, leaving 9 bases between them. The germline V gene has CDR1 MDHEN and CDR2 SYDVKM. The DNA of the CDR3 is TGTGCCACAGGGAACCACGAGCAGTACTTC. Protein: CATGNHEQYF.

The chain combines TRBV28 with TRBJ2-7; 10 bases agree with TRBD1. The CDR3 contains 14 residues. Germline CDR1 MDHEN, CDR2 SYDVKM. The V gene end was trimmed by 9 bases and the J gene end by 1 base; junction bases not matched to a gene: 6. In DNA form, the CDR3 reads TGTGCCAGGGGGGGACAGGGGTTTTCCTACGAGCAGTACTTC. It translates to CARGGQGFSYEQYF.

V and J are TRBV2 and TRBJ1-4; 7 bases map to TRBD1. J lost 4 bases, V lost 6 bases, and 8 bases had no gene match. CDR1 and CDR2 from the germline V gene are SNHLY and FYNNEI. The CDR3 loop spans 15 amino acids. The CDR3 region has the DNA TGTGCCAGCAGCGAGAGGGGGCAGGGTAATGAAAAACTGTTTTTT. This encodes CASSERGQGNEKLFF.

CDR3 bases: TGCAGTGCTAGAGATTACAAGACCCAGCATTTT. Its protein product is CSARDYKTQHF. The chain links TRBV20-1 to TRBJ1-5; no clear D gene. The V gene lost 0 bases and the J gene lost 11 bases, with 8 bases spanning the gap. Germline CDR1 reads DFQATT; CDR2 reads SNEGSKA (reference sequence). There are 11 residues in the CDR3.

This chain links TRBV29-1 with TRBJ2-5; weak D call: TRBD2 (6 bases). The CDR3 sequence is 14 residues long. Germline V gene lookup returns CDR1 SQVTM and CDR2 ANQGSEA. The CDR3 DNA follows: TGCGGTGGGGGGTCGACAGTCGAGGGAGAGACCCAGTACTTC. This codes for CGGGSTVEGETQYF.

This clone has just a few counts. The chain joins TRBV28 to TRBJ1-5; 11 bases are a match to TRBD1. Germline V gene data show CDR1 as MDHEN and CDR2 as SYDVKM. V dropped 5 bases and J dropped 6; count of bases not matched to a gene: 9. The CDR3 contains 16 residues. The CDR3 coding sequence is TGTGCCAGCAGTCCAATCGAGGGACAGGGGGGTCAGCCCCAGCATTTT. Translation gives CASSPIEGQGGQPQHF.

The chain uses TRBV14 and TRBJ2-1, with TRBD2 identical over 14 bases. Germline V gene lookup returns CDR1 SGHDN and CDR2 FVKESK. The V segment lost 3 bases and the J segment 3 bases; nucleotides outside the gene matches: 10. The CDR3 is 19 residues long. The CDR3 spells CASSHQGGLAGVRYNEQFF. As DNA, the CDR3 is TGTGCCAGCAGCCATCAAGGGGGACTAGCGGGAGTTCGCTACAATGAGCAGTTCTTC.

This clone was counted a single time. V is TRBV15 and J is TRBJ2-1, with 8 bases lining up with TRBD1. J gave up 6 bases and V 4 bases, and 11 bases lay outside the gene matches. Per germline, CDR1 LNHNV and CDR2 YYDKDF (reference sequence). This CDR3 has 16 residues. Here the CDR3 reads CATSKGGQGAVNEQFF. CDR3 bases: TGTGCCACCAGCAAAGGGGGGCAGGGGGCGGTCAATGAGCAGTTCTTC.

The chain couples TRBV28 to TRBJ2-5, with TRBD2 matching over 8 bases. From germline, CDR1 is MDHEN and CDR2 SYDVKM. Trimming took 1 base from V and 4 from J; bases not matched to a gene: 8. The CDR3 length is 16 residues. The DNA for the CDR3 is TGTGCCAGCAGTTTATCCCGGGAGGGCCGGGGAGAGACCCAGTACTTC. This codes for CASSLSREGRGETQYF.

The chain is built from TRBV28 and TRBJ2-1; 7 nucleotides agree with TRBD2. The germline V gene encodes CDR1 MDHEN and CDR2 SYDVKM. There are 15 residues in the CDR3. Trimming took 6 bases from V and 4 from J; bases not matched to a gene: 9. The CDR3 sequence is CASRGGTGGYNEQFF. CDR3 in DNA: TGTGCCAGCAGGGGGGGGACTGGAGGATACAATGAGCAGTTCTTC.

The chain combines TRBV4-3 with TRBJ2-7; 10 bases match TRBD2. V trimming: 6 bases; J trimming: 5 bases; junction bases outside the gene matches: 7. The CDR3 covers 14 residues. From germline, CDR1 is LGHNA and CDR2 YSLEER. Written as DNA, the CDR3 is TGCGCCAGCAGTCGGACTAGCGGCGGCCACGAGCAGTACTTC. Protein product: CASSRTSGGHEQYF.

This clone has a single count. The chain carries TRBV6-5 and TRBJ1-4; 7 bases are shared with TRBD1. Germline V gene data show CDR1 as MNHEY and CDR2 as SVGAGI. The V segment lost 2 bases and the J segment 8 bases; nucleotides outside the gene matches: 8. CDR3 length: 15 residues. The CDR3 DNA reads TGTGCCAGCAGTTACGTTCAGGGGGGTGGAGAAAAACTGTTTTTT. Protein product: CASSYVQGGGEKLFF.

This clone came up a few times. V gene TRBV19 combines with J gene TRBJ2-5; TRBD1 agrees at 10 bases. CDR1 is LNHDA and CDR2 is SQIVND in the germline V gene (reference sequence). The CDR3 runs to 15 residues. J was trimmed by 2 bases and V by 3 bases; bases with no gene match: 3. The CDR3, as DNA: TGTGCCAGTAGTATGTGGACAGGGGGTCAAGAGACCCAGTACTTC. It is translated as CASSMWTGGQETQYF.

A remark on this clone: The junction shows a germline mismatch at one end, possibly a read error. The J gene is TRBJ1-2, the V gene TRBV28, with 8 nucleotides matching TRBD1. Germline V CDR1 and CDR2: MDHEN, SYDVKM. The CDR3 extends over 12 amino acids. This CDR3 is CASSLGPRTGSF. The CDR3 DNA sequence: TGTGCCAGCAGTTTAGGGCCTCGGACAGGGTCCTTC.